This section outlines one TCR beta chain sequence together with its context. This sample is part of a study of PD-L1 blockade in urothelial cancer. Regarding time point: pretreatment peripheral blood. Using immunoSEQ multiplex PCR, the repertoire was profiled, and TCRdb retains in-frame clones only, with some absent. The sample holds about 49,000 clones, about four fifths seen once. This CDR3 spans 14 amino acids. Germline loops: CDR1 SGHRS, CDR2 YFSETQ. Between the trimmed V and J ends, which lost 5 bases and 4 bases, there was a span of 16 bases. This material consisted of PBMCs, taken around atezolizumab (anti-PD-L1) treatment. This receptor was obtained from a man between 65 and 85 years old with urothelial cancer. The chain is built from TRBV5-1 and TRBJ2-7, with D possibly being TRBD1 (5 bases). The DNA for the CDR3 is TGCGCCAGCAGGCCTATCTCAGGGTTGTACGAGCAGTACTTC. Its protein is CASRPISGLYEQYF.